Listed below are T cell receptor beta chains from one sample, sequenced in a study of Ad26.COV2.S vaccination and SARS-CoV-2 variants. The protocol was immunoSEQ multiplex PCR, while the TCRdb copy is restricted to in-frame clones and leaves out a portion. The top ten hold approximately 1.7% of the sample, which has fewer than 600,000 clones, roughly nine tenths seen once. Here the sequenced sample was peripheral blood, taken in a trial of Ad26.COV2.S vaccine versus placebo. The receptors derive from a person aged 18-60 years who received the Ad26.COV2.S COVID-19 vaccine or a placebo. Each CDR3 is given with its conserved first and last residue. The order of the fields is V gene, D gene, clone size, J gene, CDR3 DNA, CDR3 protein. A D gene is named only where the DNA matches it firmly. Rows may omit the clone size; those that give it use once, few, many or a size class.

TRBV4-3	-	-	TRBJ2-2	TGCGCCAGCAGCCAAGATACAGCGACCGGGGAGCTGTTTTTT	CASSQDTATGELFF
TRBV19	TRBD1	once	TRBJ2-1	TGTGCCAGTAGTATTTTTTTTAGGGACAGTGAAGCCTGGAATGAGCAGTTCTTC	CASSIFFRDSEAWNEQFF
TRBV7-9	TRBD2	-	TRBJ2-3	TGTGCCAGCAGCCCGGGACTAGCGGGAGTCAGGACAGATACGCAGTATTTT	CASSPGLAGVRTDTQYF
TRBV19	TRBD1	-	TRBJ2-7	TGTGCCAGTAGTATTAGGGACAGCTCCTACGAGCAGTACTTC	CASSIRDSSYEQYF
TRBV5-6	TRBD1	-	TRBJ1-6	TGTGCCAGCAGCGGGTCGGACAGGGATAATTCACCCCTCCACTTT	CASSGSDRDNSPLHF
TRBV10-2	-	-	TRBJ2-3	TGCGCCAGCAGTGAGTTCGGGCAGGCTAGCACAGATACGCAGTATTTT	CASSEFGQASTDTQYF
TRBV7-6	-	-	TRBJ2-2	TGTGCCAGCAGCTTAGCGGCGTCGGGAGTGGAGGTCGGGGAGCTGTTTTTT	CASSLAASGVEVGELFF
TRBV6-5	-	-	TRBJ1-2	TGTGCCAGCAGTTACTCGATAGTGGAACCGAGAAGGGGCTACACCTTC	CASSYSIVEPRRGYTF
TRBV19	-	-	TRBJ1-3	TGTGCCAGTAGTACAGGCCGGCATCCGGGAATCAGCTCTGGAAACACCATATATTTT	CASSTGRHPGISSGNTIYF
TRBV4-2	TRBD1	-	TRBJ2-7	TGTGCCAGCAGCCCAACCGACAGGGGGCTAGTCTACGAGCAGTACTTC	CASSPTDRGLVYEQYF
TRBV6-2/TRBV6-3	-	-	TRBJ2-1	TGTGCCAGCAGCCGACTTCCTGACCGGGTTGAGCAGTTCTTC	CASSRLPDRVEQFF
TRBV2	-	once	TRBJ1-4	TGTGCCAGCGAATCCCTTATAAGCTGGAAACTGTTTTTT	CASESLISWKLFF
TRBV15	-	-	TRBJ2-7	TGTGCCACCAGCAGGGCTAGGGGGAATTCCTACGAGCAGTACTTC	CATSRARGNSYEQYF
TRBV28	TRBD1	-	TRBJ2-7	TGTGCCAGCAAACGGGACAGCTCCTACGAGCAGTACTTC	CASKRDSSYEQYF